A single sample gave rise to the 31 T cell receptor beta chains below, sequenced in a study of somatic mutations in cytotoxic T cells in rheumatoid arthritis. This table comes from immunoSEQ multiplex PCR, and its TCRdb copy is limited to in-frame clones, with some not included. Among several thousand clones, around 60% were seen once, and the ten largest hold 20% to 25%. Sequencing input: CD8+ T cells sorted from blood. These receptors all come from a woman in her forties in good health.

The CDR3 here is CASSQGLASTDTQYF. CDR3 DNA sequence: TGTGCCAGCAGTCAAGGACTAGCGAGCACAGATACGCAGTATTTT. The rearrangement uses TRBV6-5 and TRBJ2-3; 9 bases map to TRBD2. Germline V gene lookup returns CDR1 MNHEY and CDR2 SVGAGI. The CDR3 is made up of 15 amino acids. V lost 5 bases and J lost 0; bases outside the gene matches: 3.

The chain carries TRBV7-9 and TRBJ2-7; no clear D. Germline lookup yields CDR1 SEHNR and CDR2 FQNEAQ (reference sequence). The ends were cut back, 1 base at V and 3 bases at J, with 10 bases in the middle. This CDR3 comprises 14 residues. CDR3 bases: TGTGCCAGCAGCTTAGTAGGGCCAAACTACGAGCAGTACTTC. Translation: CASSLVGPNYEQYF.

The rearrangement uses TRBV6-5 and TRBJ2-7, with D hard to call. CDR3 length: 15 residues. V dropped 6 bases and J dropped 0 bases, with 15 bases sitting between them. From germline, CDR1 is MNHEY and CDR2 SVGAGI. The CDR3 loop reads CASSPQFQSSYEQYF. The CDR3 DNA reads as TGTGCCAGCAGCCCGCAATTTCAGAGCTCCTACGAGCAGTACTTC.

The chain employs TRBV7-9 and TRBJ2-5; possible D gene TRBD1, 6 bases. Trimming cost V 5 bases and J 2 bases, with 9 bases left between them. This CDR3 has 13 amino acids. Looked up from germline, CDR1 is SEHNR and CDR2 is FQNEAQ (reference sequence). The CDR3 loop reads CASSPGQQETQYF. The CDR3 DNA is TGTGCCAGCAGCCCTGGACAGCAAGAGACCCAGTACTTC. Full variable domain (rest looked up from reference TRBV7-9 and TRBJ2-5): DTGVSQNPRHKITKRGQNVTFRCDPISEHNRLYWYRQTLGQGPEFLTYFQNEAQLEKSRLLSDRFSAERPKGSFSTLEIQRTEQGDSAMYLCASSPGQQETQYFGPGTRLLVL.

The chain employs TRBV19 and TRBJ1-1, with D possibly matching TRBD1 (6 bases). Germline-derived CDR1 and CDR2 are LNHDA and SQIVND (reference sequence). CDR3 length equals 16 residues. Between the trimmed V and J ends, which lost 7 bases and 0 bases, there was a span of 18 bases. The DNA for the CDR3 is TGTGCCAGTACCCTCACCTCGACAGGATTGAACACTGAAGCTTTCTTT. Its protein product is CASTLTSTGLNTEAFF.

The chain links TRBV7-9 to TRBJ2-1; tentative D call: TRBD1 (6 bases). This CDR3 has 16 amino acids. Germline CDR1 is SEHNR and CDR2 is FQNEAQ (reference sequence). The germline V and J ends were trimmed by 1 base and 0 bases, with 10 bases remaining between them. CDR3 DNA: TGTGCCAGCAGCTTAGAAGGGGACATCTCCTACAATGAGCAGTTCTTC. Encoded protein: CASSLEGDISYNEQFF.

This clone was recorded a few times. J is TRBJ2-3 and V is TRBV2; 8 nucleotides line up with TRBD2. Germline values: CDR1 SNHLY, CDR2 FYNNEI. This CDR3 region has 19 residues. The junction had 16 bases not matched to a gene; V was cut back by 4 bases and J by 1 base. CDR3 protein: CASSVFLTSEVYGTDTQYF. The CDR3 nucleotides read TGTGCCAGCAGTGTCTTTCTGACTAGCGAGGTATATGGCACAGATACGCAGTATTTT.

The V and J genes are TRBV6-1 and TRBJ2-2; D gene unclear. CDR3 length equals 12 residues. CDR1 is MNHNS and CDR2 is SASEGT in the germline V gene. V was shortened by 8 bases and J by 4 bases, with 8 bases between the two germline ends. CDR3 sequence: CASPRSTGELFF. In nucleotides, the CDR3 is TGTGCCAGCCCTCGGTCCACCGGGGAGCTGTTTTTT.

CDR3 region: CAWTGEDSRYEQYF. The DNA for the CDR3 is TGTGCCTGGACAGGGGAGGACAGTCGCTACGAGCAGTACTTC. The chain couples TRBV30 to TRBJ2-7; D assignment may be TRBD1 or TRBD2 (6 bases each). The V end was cut by 4 bases, the J end by 3 bases, with 16 bases between. Germline CDR1 GTSNPN, CDR2 SVGIG (reference sequence). The CDR3 runs to 14 residues.

The chain links TRBV4-2 to TRBJ2-6; 13 nucleotides match TRBD2. CDR3 length: 21 amino acids. With V trimmed by 2 bases and J by 0 bases, 10 bases remained unmatched. The germline V gene encodes CDR1 LGHNA and CDR2 YNFKEQ. CDR3 protein: CASSQSRLAGGPGSGANVLTF. The CDR3 region has the DNA TGTGCCAGCAGCCAATCACGACTAGCGGGAGGCCCGGGCTCTGGGGCCAACGTCCTGACTTTC.

This sequence joins TRBV15 and TRBJ1-5; tentative D call: TRBD1 (6 bases). The CDR3 has 17 amino acids. Trimming removed 1 base at V and 2 bases at J, with 15 bases between. The germline gives CDR1 LNHNV, CDR2 YYDKDF (reference sequence). The CDR3 region has the DNA TGTGCCACCAGCAGAGTACCGGGGCCAGGGGGCAATCAGCCCCAGCATTTT. Its protein is CATSRVPGPGGNQPQHF.

This clone occurred a few times. V gene TRBV27 combines with J gene TRBJ2-7; D uncertain. V gave up 6 bases and J gave up 0 bases, with 12 bases separating them. Germline V gene data show CDR1 as MNHEY and CDR2 as SMNVEV (reference sequence). The CDR3 runs to 14 residues. The chain's CDR3 is CASSLNALSYEQYF. The CDR3 region has the DNA TGTGCCAGCAGCCTCAATGCCCTCTCCTACGAGCAGTACTTC.

A single count supports this clone. The chain is built from TRBV29-1 and TRBJ2-1, with TRBD2 identical over 9 bases. Trimming cost V 4 bases and J 4 bases; bases outside gene matches: 2. The CDR3 length is 13 residues. CDR1 and CDR2 from the germline V gene are SQVTM and ANQGSEA. Here the CDR3 reads CSVGTSVYNEQFF. The CDR3 coding sequence is TGCAGCGTTGGGACTAGCGTTTACAATGAGCAGTTCTTC.

This chain uses TRBV28 with TRBJ2-7; 12 positions match TRBD2. The CDR3 consists of 14 residues. V shed 5 bases, J shed 2 bases, and the junction held 1 base outside the gene matches. CDR1 and CDR2 (germline): MDHEN, SYDVKM. The CDR3 bases are TGTGCCAGCAGTACTAGCGGGAGGACCTACGAGCAGTACTTC. As protein: CASSTSGRTYEQYF. Supplemented by reference TRBV28 and TRBJ2-7, the full variable domain reads DVKVTQSSRYLVKRTGEKVFLECVQDMDHENMFWYRQDPGLGLRLIYFSYDVKMKEKGDIPEGYSVSREKKERFSLILESASTNQTSMYLCASSTSGRTYEQYFGPGTRLTVT.

The chain uses TRBV27 and TRBJ2-7; TRBD1 matches 7 bases. CDR3 size: 16 residues. Germline V gene data show CDR1 as MNHEY and CDR2 as SMNVEV (reference sequence). V lost 3 bases to trimming and J lost 3 bases; unmatched junction nucleotides: 11. The DNA for the CDR3 is TGTGCCAGCAGTTTTTCCCCGGACAGGCCGAACTACGAGCAGTACTTC. Its translation is CASSFSPDRPNYEQYF.

This sequence joins TRBV7-9 and TRBJ2-1; 10 nucleotides match TRBD2. Germline CDR1 SEHNR, CDR2 FQNEAQ (reference sequence). This CDR3 comprises 16 residues. With V trimmed by 8 bases and J by 3 bases, 10 bases remained unmatched. CDR3 loop: CASGTPTSGFYNEQFF. Written as DNA, the CDR3 is TGTGCCAGCGGTACCCCGACTAGCGGGTTCTACAATGAGCAGTTCTTC.

CDR3 sequence: CAWNTGGFTEAFF. CDR3 in DNA: TGTGCCTGGAACACAGGGGGTTTCACTGAAGCTTTCTTT. The chain joins TRBV30 to TRBJ1-1; the match to TRBD1 covers 8 bases. The CDR3 sequence is 13 residues long. CDR1 is GTSNPN, CDR2 SVGIG, per germline (reference sequence). The V segment lost 4 bases and the J segment 4 bases; nucleotides outside the gene matches: 5.

The table lists this clone with a few counts. The chain links TRBV6-4 to TRBJ2-5; tentatively, D is TRBD1 (5 bases). Trimming pared 6 bases from V and 4 bases from J, leaving 12 bases between. Germline V gives CDR1 MRHNA, CDR2 SNTAGT. The length of the CDR3 is 13 residues. DNA for the CDR3: TGTGCCAGCAGGTCCGTGGGGCTAGAGACCCAGTACTTC. It yields the protein CASRSVGLETQYF.

The rearrangement uses TRBV28 and TRBJ2-1; D gene ambiguous. The CDR3 sequence is 14 residues long. Germline CDR1 MDHEN, CDR2 SYDVKM. Trimming pared 5 bases from V and 7 bases from J, leaving 15 bases between. The CDR3 sequence: CASSLNLGVNEQFF. CDR3 in DNA: TGTGCCAGCAGTCTCAACTTGGGTGTGAATGAGCAGTTCTTC.

This clone has only a few counts. The V gene is TRBV27, the J gene TRBJ2-1; 8 nucleotides line up with TRBD2. The germline CDR1 and CDR2 sequences are MNHEY and SMNVEV (reference sequence). The CDR3 runs 15 residues. J lost 3 bases, V lost 4 bases, and 5 bases had no gene match. Here the CDR3 reads CASSWAGGGYNEQFF. CDR3 DNA sequence: TGTGCCAGCAGTTGGGCGGGAGGTGGCTACAATGAGCAGTTCTTC.

The CDR3: CAISESGPQALYGYTF. The CDR3 DNA sequence: TGTGCCATCAGTGAGTCGGGGCCACAGGCGCTCTATGGCTACACCTTC. The chain couples TRBV10-3 to TRBJ1-2; tentatively, D is TRBD1 (5 bases). From germline, CDR1 is ENHRY and CDR2 SYGVKD. V lost 0 bases to trimming and J lost 4 bases, with 15 bases between them. The CDR3 spans 16 residues.

This clone has just a few counts. This rearrangement joins TRBV28 to TRBJ2-3, with D unresolved. Germline V CDR1 and CDR2: MDHEN, SYDVKM. V gave up 3 bases and J gave up 5 bases, with 9 bases separating them. The CDR3 consists of 13 residues. The CDR3 bases are TGTGCCAGCAGTTTTCGGGCCGAAGATACGCAGTATTTT. Translated: CASSFRAEDTQYF.

The gene calls are TRBV2 and TRBJ2-1; 7 nucleotides align to TRBD2. The CDR3 totals 15 residues. CDR1 and CDR2 from the germline V gene are SNHLY and FYNNEI. The V and J ends lost 2 bases and 9 bases, in that order; junction bases with no gene match: 10. For the CDR3, the DNA is TGTGCCAGCAGTGAAACCGGACTAGATGGGGGTGAGCAGTTCTTC. Translating gives CASSETGLDGGEQFF.

The rearrangement uses TRBV27 and TRBJ1-5; D is unresolved. The germline gives CDR1 MNHEY, CDR2 SMNVEV (reference sequence). The CDR3 loop spans 14 amino acids. The V end lost 3 bases, the J end lost 2 bases, and 8 bases lay between the germline ends. CDR3 region: CASSFIGRNQPQHF. The CDR3 region has the DNA TGTGCCAGCAGTTTTATAGGGCGCAATCAGCCCCAGCATTTT.

This clone was observed a single time. The chain links TRBV29-1 to TRBJ2-7, with 7 bases identical to TRBD1. CDR1 is SQVTM, CDR2 ANQGSEA, per germline. The CDR3 contains 15 residues. Unmatched junction bases numbered 10, after V lost 1 base and J lost 4 bases. The CDR3 protein is CSVEGGGLSEYEQYF. CDR3 in DNA: TGCAGCGTTGAAGGAGGGGGCCTATCCGAGTACGAGCAGTACTTC.

This clone is termed hyperexpanded. This chain uses TRBV6-5 with TRBJ1-1; D is unclear. CDR3 length: 15 amino acids. CDR1 and CDR2 (germline): MNHEY, SVGAGI. The V end lost 2 bases, the J end lost 3 bases, and 13 bases lay between the germline ends. CDR3 bases: TGTGCCAGCAGTTACGGCGAGGAACCTTACACTGAAGCTTTCTTT. This gives the protein CASSYGEEPYTEAFF.

The chain links TRBV28 to TRBJ2-3, with D unresolved. The V and J ends lost 7 bases and 0 bases respectively, with 11 bases between them. The CDR3 length is 14 residues. The V gene's germline CDR1 is MDHEN and CDR2 SYDVKM. The CDR3 DNA follows: TGTGCCAGCAACCCGAACCCGAGCACAGATACGCAGTATTTT. This encodes CASNPNPSTDTQYF.

J is TRBJ2-1 and V is TRBV19, with D unclear. Trimming took off 7 bases at V and 0 bases at J, with 13 bases between the two ends. In germline, CDR1 is LNHDA, CDR2 SQIVND (reference sequence). CDR3 size: 15 residues. The CDR3 region has the DNA TGTGCCAGTACCACAGTGGGCAACTCCTACAATGAGCAGTTCTTC. Its protein product is CASTTVGNSYNEQFF.

The chain recombines TRBV29-1 with TRBJ2-5; D is unclear. This CDR3 is 9 amino acids long. Trimming left V 4 bases short and J 4 bases short, with 1 base between. Germline V gene data show CDR1 as SQVTM and CDR2 as ANQGSEA. The CDR3 region is CSVGETQYF. CDR3 sequence (DNA): TGCAGCGTTGGAGAGACCCAGTACTTC.

The J gene is TRBJ2-1, the V gene TRBV6-1; D gene unclear. From germline, CDR1 is MNHNS and CDR2 SASEGT. Trimming pared 1 base from V and 7 bases from J, leaving 5 bases between. The CDR3 runs to 12 residues. This CDR3 is CASSEGWNEQFF. The CDR3 DNA reads as TGTGCCAGCAGTGAAGGGTGGAATGAGCAGTTCTTC.

The chain carries TRBV9 and TRBJ1-4; tentatively, D is TRBD1 (5 bases). The CDR3 covers 15 residues. CDR1 SGDLS and CDR2 YYNGEE come from the germline V gene. The V end lost 3 bases, the J end lost 0 bases, and 9 bases lay between the germline ends. The CDR3 here is CASSEGSATNEKLFF. The DNA for the CDR3 is TGTGCCAGCAGCGAGGGGAGTGCAACTAATGAAAAACTGTTTTTT.